Listed below are T cell receptor beta chains from one sample, sequenced in a study of monozygotic twins with cystic fibrosis. Method: immunoSEQ multiplex PCR; TCRdb's copy keeps in-frame clones and lacks some. The sample holds 25,000 to 30,000 clones; less than 95% are singletons and the top ten take about 0.54%. The sample comprised blood. These TCRs come from a girl aged 2-10 years with cystic fibrosis. Both conserved end residues are part of each CDR3. D genes are given only for firm matches. Clone size is given for some rows only: seen once, a few or many times, or a class if the clone is expanded.

v_call	d_call	j_call	clone_size	cdr3_aa	cdr3_nt
TRBV6-6	-	TRBJ2-7	-	CASSGVSYEQYF	TGTGCCAGCAGCGGGGTTAGCTACGAGCAGTACTTC
TRBV11-3	TRBD2	TRBJ2-7	-	CASSSQRDYEQYF	TGTGCCAGCAGCTCCCAGCGGGACTACGAGCAGTACTTC
TRBV11-2	-	TRBJ2-5	-	CASSLGPGRKETQYF	TGTGCCAGCAGCTTAGGGCCGGGTAGAAAAGAGACCCAGTACTTC
TRBV25-1	TRBD2	TRBJ2-1	-	CASSDLSGGRHNEQFF	TGTGCCAGCAGTGATCTAAGCGGGGGACGACACAATGAGCAGTTCTTC
TRBV6-5	-	TRBJ1-2	-	CASSRGSVTNYGYTF	TGTGCCAGCAGCCGCGGGTCGGTTACCAACTATGGCTACACCTTC
TRBV19	-	TRBJ1-4	-	CASSFEGANEKLFF	TGTGCCAGTAGTTTCGAGGGGGCTAATGAAAAACTGTTTTTT
TRBV2	-	TRBJ2-4	-	CASRGGPGGVLAKNIQYF	TGTGCCAGCAGAGGAGGCCCAGGGGGGGTTCTAGCCAAAAACATTCAGTACTTC
TRBV4-3	-	TRBJ2-7	-	CASSQGLGPSYEQYF	TGCGCCAGCAGCCAAGGGCTTGGGCCCTCCTACGAGCAGTACTTC
TRBV6-1	TRBD2	TRBJ2-7	-	CASSALSGGPYEQYF	TGTGCCAGCAGTGCGCTCAGCGGGGGGCCCTACGAGCAGTACTTC
TRBV5-3	-	TRBJ1-4	-	CARSPNEKLFF	TGTGCCAGAAGCCCCAATGAAAAACTGTTTTTT
TRBV2	-	TRBJ1-1	-	CASSDSGEVRTEAFF	TGTGCCAGCAGTGATTCCGGGGAGGTACGCACTGAAGCTTTCTTT
TRBV29-1	-	TRBJ1-6	once	CSARDGNSPLHF	TGCAGCGCAAGGGACGGGAATTCACCCCTCCACTTT
TRBV30	-	TRBJ2-5	-	CAWSVGQTQYF	TGTGCCTGGAGTGTAGGTCAGACCCAGTACTTC
TRBV9	TRBD1	TRBJ1-2	-	CASKPQGRHYGYTF	TGTGCCAGCAAGCCACAGGGGAGACACTATGGCTACACCTTC
TRBV6-5	-	TRBJ1-6	-	CASSYRTANSPLHF	TGTGCCAGCAGTTATAGGACAGCTAATTCACCCCTCCACTTT
TRBV9	TRBD2	TRBJ2-3	once	CASSVGASGGTDTQYF	TGTGCCAGCAGCGTAGGTGCTAGCGGTGGCACAGATACGCAGTATTTT
TRBV27	-	TRBJ2-2	-	CASSFGGELFF	TGTGCCAGCAGTTTCGGCGGGGAGCTGTTTTTT
TRBV27	-	TRBJ1-1	-	CASSLSSDTEAFF	TGTGCCAGCAGCCTCAGTAGCGACACTGAAGCTTTCTTT
TRBV13	-	TRBJ1-2	-	CASSGSRVASGYTF	TGTGCCAGCAGCGGCAGCAGGGTGGCGTCTGGCTACACCTTC
TRBV4-1	-	TRBJ2-6	-	CASSQDFDDRSWANVLTF	TGCGCCAGCAGCCAAGATTTCGATGACCGATCATGGGCCAACGTCCTGACTTTC
TRBV4-1	TRBD2	TRBJ2-7	-	CASSQDRLAGEQYF	TGCGCCAGCAGCCAAGATCGTCTAGCGGGCGAGCAGTACTTC
TRBV10-3	-	TRBJ1-4	once	CAISEGAWEKLFF	TGTGCCATCAGTGAGGGGGCGTGGGAAAAACTGTTTTTT